The 16 T cell receptor beta chains in this list originate from one sample, sequenced in a study of T-cell memory formation after mild COVID-19. Each CDR3 protein gets one entry after TCRdb re-called the 5' RACE reads with MiXCR. The sample has under 700,000 distinct CDR3 sequences, roughly 22% seen once. The sample was PBMCs or a T cell subset sorted from them (not recorded which). The receptors originated from an adult woman who had mild COVID-19 (a few samples of this study predate the infection). Cell type and time point are not known.

This rearrangement joins TRBV20-1 to TRBJ2-5; D might be TRBD1 (5 bases). The CDR3 sequence is 13 residues long. The germline CDR1 and CDR2 sequences are DFQATT and SNEGSKA (reference sequence). The V end was cut by 2 bases, the J end by 5 bases, with 12 bases between. The CDR3 loop is CSARQGLRETQYF. DNA of the CDR3: TGCAGTGCTAGACAGGGCCTCAGGGAGACCCAGTACTTC.

The sample holds a few counts of this clonotype. The rearrangement uses TRBV24-1 and TRBJ2-3, with a weak D call TRBD2 (5 bases). Germline CDR1 and CDR2: KGHDR and SFDVKD. Trimming cost V 4 bases and J 2 bases, with 15 bases left between them. The CDR3 is 16 amino acids. The CDR3 protein is CATSDPSGALTDTQYF. The CDR3 DNA follows: TGTGCCACCAGTGACCCCAGCGGAGCCCTCACAGATACGCAGTATTTT.

The chain couples TRBV20-1 to TRBJ1-3; unclear D gene. The CDR3 totals 14 residues. V was clipped by 0 bases and J by 4 bases, with 10 bases between them. The germline gives CDR1 DFQATT, CDR2 SNEGSKA (reference sequence). The CDR3 is CSARDRRWGNTIYF. CDR3 DNA: TGCAGTGCTAGAGATCGGAGGTGGGGAAACACCATATATTTT.

This sequence joins TRBV7-9 and TRBJ1-6, with D possibly TRBD1 on 6 matching bases. The CDR3 spans 16 residues. Germline lookup yields CDR1 SEHNR and CDR2 FQNEAQ (reference sequence). Trimming left V 1 base short and J 3 bases short, with 10 bases between. CDR3 DNA sequence: TGTGCCAGCAGCTTAGAACCAGGGGACTATAATTCACCCCTCCACTTT. Amino acid sequence: CASSLEPGDYNSPLHF.

The chain couples TRBV7-3 to TRBJ1-1; D not resolved. Looked up from germline, CDR1 is SGHTA and CDR2 is FQGTGA. V was pared by 3 bases and J by 5 bases, with 10 bases between. This CDR3 has 13 residues. The CDR3 DNA sequence: TGTGCCAGCAGCTTTCAAGCCGGGACTGAAGCTTTCTTT. Translation gives CASSFQAGTEAFF.

The genes are TRBV7-2 and TRBJ2-7; TRBD1 matches 9 bases. The ends lost 5 bases at V and 6 bases at J; junction bases unmatched: 11. The CDR3 has 15 amino acids. Per the germline V gene, CDR1 is SGHTA and CDR2 is FQGNSA. The CDR3, as DNA: TGTGCCAGCAGCCCCCCCTGGGACAGGGCCTCCGAGCAGTACTTC. Translated, it gives CASSPPWDRASEQYF. Supplemented by reference TRBV7-2 and TRBJ2-7, the full variable domain reads GAGVSQSPSNKVTEKGKDVELRCDPISGHTALYWYRQSLGQGLEFLIYFQGNSAPDKSGLPSDRFSAERTGGSVSTLTIQRTQQEDSAVYLCASSPPWDRASEQYFGPGTRLTVT.

The genes are TRBV29-1 and TRBJ2-5, with D unresolved. The CDR3 consists of 13 residues. The germline V gene has CDR1 SQVTM and CDR2 ANQGSEA. Trimming stripped 3 bases from V and 2 bases from J, with 10 bases between. The CDR3 nucleotides read TGCAGCGTTGACCCGGAGAATCAAGAGACCCAGTACTTC. It encodes CSVDPENQETQYF. Supplemented by reference TRBV29-1 and TRBJ2-5, the full variable domain reads SAVISQKPSRDICQRGTSLTIQCQVDSQVTMMFWYRQQPGQSLTLIATANQGSEATYESGFVIDKFPISRPNLTFSTLTVSNMSPEDSSIYLCSVDPENQETQYFGPGTRLLVL.

CDR3 amino acids: CAWRGMGNTEAFF. Here the CDR3 DNA reads TGTGCCTGGAGAGGGATGGGGAACACTGAAGCTTTCTTT. The rearrangement joins TRBV30 to TRBJ1-1; no reliable D call. The CDR3 is 13 amino acids. Germline-derived CDR1 and CDR2 are GTSNPN and SVGIG (reference sequence). Trimming left V 3 bases short and J 1 base short, with 9 bases between.

This sequence joins TRBV2 and TRBJ2-2, with D perhaps matching TRBD1 (5 bases). CDR1 SNHLY and CDR2 FYNNEI come from the germline V gene. V lost 5 bases, J lost 6 bases, and 10 bases lay in between. The length of the CDR3 is 13 residues. CDR3 residues: CASSQRQPGELFF. The CDR3 DNA reads as TGTGCCAGCAGTCAACGACAGCCCGGGGAGCTGTTTTTT.

The chain combines TRBV30 with TRBJ2-1, with 13 nucleotides matching TRBD2. Germline CDR1 is GTSNPN and CDR2 is SVGIG (reference sequence). V lost 3 bases and J lost 5; bases outside the gene matches: 1. This CDR3 has 14 residues. CDR3 DNA: TGTGCCTGGAGGACTAGCGGGGGGCACAATGAGCAGTTCTTC. Its translation: CAWRTSGGHNEQFF.

This clonotype was found a few times. The V call is TRBV3-1, the J call TRBJ2-7; perhaps TRBD2 as D (5 bases). Germline assignment: CDR1 LGHDT and CDR2 YNNKEL (reference sequence). The ends were cut back, 1 base at V and 2 bases at J, with 12 bases in the middle. This CDR3 has 15 residues. CDR3: CASSQALGIAYEQYF. CDR3 coding DNA: TGTGCCAGCAGCCAAGCGCTCGGGATCGCCTACGAGCAGTACTTC.

This chain connects TRBV7-9 to TRBJ1-5, with a tentative D call TRBD1 (5 bases). Germline V gives CDR1 SEHNR, CDR2 FQNEAQ (reference sequence). This CDR3 contains 14 residues. The ends were cut back, 5 bases at V and 6 bases at J, with 14 bases in the middle. The CDR3 DNA follows: TGTGCCAGCAGCCACGGCCGGGGGTCTCAGCCCCAGCATTTT. This gives the protein CASSHGRGSQPQHF.

The chain recombines TRBV2 with TRBJ2-1; tentatively, D is TRBD1 (5 bases). Trimming shortened V by 10 bases and J by 2 bases, and 12 bases separated the two germline ends. CDR1 is SNHLY and CDR2 is FYNNEI in the germline V gene. This CDR3 has 13 amino acids. This CDR3 reads CATSGPPYNEQFF. The CDR3 nucleotides are TGTGCCACTTCAGGGCCTCCCTACAATGAGCAGTTCTTC.

This clonotype was seen more than once but under ten times. This sequence joins TRBV24-1 and TRBJ1-1; D not resolved. V was cut by 0 bases and J by 6 bases, with 7 bases left in between. CDR1 and CDR2 (germline): KGHDR, SFDVKD. The CDR3 extends over 13 amino acids. The CDR3 sequence is CATSDLETAEAFF. DNA for the CDR3: TGTGCCACCAGTGATTTGGAGACCGCTGAAGCTTTCTTT.

This clonotype has more than one count but fewer than ten. The gene calls are TRBV6-6 and TRBJ1-3, with 9 bases identical to TRBD1. The germline V gene encodes CDR1 MNHNY and CDR2 SVGAGI (reference sequence). The CDR3 runs 16 residues. J was trimmed by 2 bases and V by 3 bases; bases with no gene match: 5. The CDR3 region has the DNA TGTGCCAGCAGTTATCCGGGACAGGGCGCTGGAAACACCATATATTTT. Encoded protein: CASSYPGQGAGNTIYF.

This clonotype turned up a few times. V and J are TRBV7-9 and TRBJ1-5; 7 bases map to TRBD1. Germline V gene lookup returns CDR1 SEHNR and CDR2 FQNEAQ (reference sequence). V was pared by 5 bases and J by 1 base, with 5 bases of the junction left unmatched. This CDR3 contains 15 residues. CDR3 DNA sequence: TGTGCCAGCAGCGGCCGGGACAGCAGCAATCAGCCCCAGCATTTT. Encoded protein: CASSGRDSSNQPQHF.